This entry lists 18 T cell receptor beta chains sequenced from one sample in a study of response to subunit inactivated influenza vaccine. In TCRdb, the RT-PCR reads were re-called with MiXCR into one record per CDR3 protein. The data show over 400,000 distinct CDR3 sequences, approximately 11% seen once. This specimen was PBMCs from blood, taken about 6 weeks after vaccination. These receptors originate from a middle-aged man who received an inactivated influenza vaccine.

This clonotype was seen only a few times. The J gene is TRBJ1-4, the V gene TRBV12-3 or TRBV12-4, with 9 bases lining up with TRBD1. With 2 bases clipped from V and 7 bases from J, the junction kept 5 bases outside the gene matches. The CDR3 has 15 residues. CDR3 loop: CASSLRGQGSEKLFF. The CDR3 coding sequence is TGTGCCAGCAGTTTAAGGGGACAGGGTTCTGAAAAACTGTTTTTT.

This rearrangement joins TRBV6-1 to TRBJ2-1; 10 positions match TRBD2. This CDR3 has 15 amino acids. V lost 6 bases to trimming and J lost 6 bases; unmatched junction nucleotides: 8. The germline V gene has CDR1 MNHNS and CDR2 SASEGT. The CDR3 DNA sequence: TGTGCCAGCAGGAAAACTAGCGGGACTGGCAATGAGCAGTTCTTC. This gives the protein CASRKTSGTGNEQFF.

This clonotype was observed many times. The V and J genes are TRBV6-2 or TRBV6-3 and TRBJ2-1; 8 bases line up with TRBD1. In germline, CDR1 is MNHEY, CDR2 SVGEGT. V shed 5 bases, J shed 7 bases, and the junction held 10 bases outside the gene matches. CDR3 length: 15 amino acids. The CDR3 sequence is CASSPRQGLWNEQFF. CDR3 nucleotide sequence: TGTGCCAGCAGTCCCCGACAGGGGTTGTGGAATGAGCAGTTCTTC.

This clonotype came up many times. The chain employs TRBV7-9 and TRBJ1-1; no clear D gene. The CDR3 is 15 residues long. Trimming removed 4 bases from V and 3 bases from J, with 15 bases in between. Germline assignment: CDR1 SEHNR and CDR2 FQNEAQ (reference sequence). This CDR3 is CASSSPVGSYTEAFF. In nucleotides, the CDR3 is TGTGCCAGCAGCTCTCCCGTGGGGTCGTACACTGAAGCTTTCTTT.

The CDR3 loop reads CASSLIEVWAQGGTEAFF. The CDR3 DNA sequence: TGTGCCAGCAGTTTAATCGAGGTGTGGGCTCAGGGGGGCACTGAAGCTTTCTTT. The rearrangement joins TRBV12-3 or TRBV12-4 to TRBJ1-1; TRBD1 matches 7 bases. V dropped 2 bases and J dropped 4; count of bases not matched to a gene: 16. The CDR3 has 18 residues.

About this clonotype: Its ends do not fully match the called genes, so a read error is possible. CDR3: CSSSSFRDKETQYF. CDR3 DNA sequence: TGCTCCAGCAGCTCTTTCCGGGACAAAGAGACCCAGTACTTC. This chain uses TRBV5-1 with TRBJ2-5; TRBD1 might be the D (6 bases). The germline gives CDR1 SGHRS, CDR2 YFSETQ. This CDR3 spans 14 amino acids.

This clonotype was recorded a few times. The genes are TRBV6-2 or TRBV6-3 and TRBJ2-7; 10 bases map to TRBD1. V trimming: 6 bases; J trimming: 3 bases; junction bases outside the gene matches: 11. This CDR3 comprises 16 residues. Looked up from germline, CDR1 is MNHEY and CDR2 is SVGEGT. CDR3 coding DNA: TGTGCCAGCAGACACCGACCCGGGACAGGGGTCTACGAGCAGTACTTC. It translates to CASRHRPGTGVYEQYF.

The rearrangement links TRBV29-1 to TRBJ2-5; tentative D call: TRBD1 (6 bases). The germline V and J ends were trimmed by 3 bases and 5 bases, with 13 bases remaining between them. This CDR3 has 13 amino acids. Germline V gene data show CDR1 as SQVTM and CDR2 as ANQGSEA. The CDR3: CSVEEQGSETQYF. Here the CDR3 DNA reads TGCAGCGTTGAGGAACAGGGCTCGGAGACCCAGTACTTC.

The chain combines TRBV28 with TRBJ2-3; the D is unclear. The CDR3 sequence is 13 residues long. V lost 2 bases, J lost 9 bases, and 12 bases lay in between. The germline gives CDR1 MDHEN, CDR2 SYDVKM. The CDR3 nucleotides read TGTGCCAGCAGTTTAAGAGGACCGAAGACGCAGTATTTT. This gives the protein CASSLRGPKTQYF.

This clonotype was counted many times. The rearrangement links TRBV2 to TRBJ1-1, with D hard to call. The CDR3 totals 14 residues. Trimming pared 3 bases from V and 3 bases from J, leaving 11 bases between. Germline V gene sequence: CDR1 SNHLY, CDR2 FYNNEI. CDR3 residues: CASSDVGWDTEAFF. The CDR3 DNA is TGTGCCAGCAGTGACGTGGGTTGGGACACTGAAGCTTTCTTT.

The J gene is TRBJ2-3, the V gene TRBV4-1; 11 positions match TRBD2. The CDR3 loop spans 16 amino acids. Germline V gene lookup returns CDR1 MGHRA and CDR2 YSYEKL. Germline trimming cut 0 bases from V and 1 base from J; bases unmatched to any gene: 0. The CDR3 region is CASSQDSGRGTDTQYF. CDR3 bases: TGCGCCAGCAGCCAAGATAGCGGGAGGGGCACAGATACGCAGTATTTT.

This clonotype was detected many times. The chain joins TRBV29-1 to TRBJ2-7; D remains unclear. This CDR3 spans 11 amino acids. V was cut by 4 bases and J by 1 base, with 5 bases left in between. The V gene's germline CDR1 is SQVTM and CDR2 ANQGSEA. The CDR3 nucleotides read TGCAGCGTTGCCCGGTCCTACGAGCAGTACTTC. This codes for CSVARSYEQYF.

As for this clonotype: Possible read error: a much larger clone is one base away. The chain links TRBV10-3 to TRBJ2-3, with TRBD2 matching over 13 bases. V shed 7 bases and J 14 bases; nucleotides not matched to a gene: 9. The CDR3 loop spans 13 amino acids. Germline assignment: CDR1 ENHRY and CDR2 SYGVKD. The CDR3 loop is CAITTGTSGMRYF. The CDR3 DNA reads TGTGCCATCACCACGGGGACTAGCGGGATGCGGTATTTT.

This clonotype was counted ten times or more. The V and J genes are TRBV20-1 and TRBJ2-1; TRBD2 aligns across 9 bases. Germline lookup yields CDR1 DFQATT and CDR2 SNEGSKA (reference sequence). V trimming: 3 bases; J trimming: 9 bases; junction bases outside the gene matches: 21. The CDR3 totals 18 residues. The CDR3 sequence: CSASRMLAGISSYPEQFF. CDR3 in DNA: TGCAGTGCTAGCCGAATGCTAGCGGGGATCTCCTCTTATCCTGAGCAGTTCTTC.

This clonotype was counted between two and nine times. This chain uses TRBV6-1 with TRBJ2-1; TRBD1 agrees at 7 bases. The CDR3 length is 16 residues. V was clipped by 5 bases and J by 3 bases; unmatched bases: 10. The germline CDR1 and CDR2 sequences are MNHNS and SASEGT. CDR3 residues: CASSTPRQGYYNEQFF. CDR3 coding DNA: TGTGCCAGCAGTACACCCCGACAGGGTTACTACAATGAGCAGTTCTTC.

The sample holds many counts of this clonotype. The chain is built from TRBV5-1 and TRBJ2-3; 8 nucleotides align to TRBD2. V lost 6 bases and J lost 4; bases outside the gene matches: 10. In germline, CDR1 is SGHRS, CDR2 YFSETQ. CDR3 size: 15 residues. The CDR3 DNA reads as TGCGCCAGCACCCACGGGGGGGCCGGGGCAGATACGCAGTATTTT. It codes for CASTHGGAGADTQYF.

This sequence joins TRBV29-1 and TRBJ2-7; 8 nucleotides line up with TRBD1. The germline V gene encodes CDR1 SQVTM and CDR2 ANQGSEA. The CDR3 runs 12 residues. V gave up 7 bases and J gave up 7 bases; unmatched junction bases: 9. The CDR3: CSEIDRGGEQYF. The CDR3 DNA follows: TGCAGCGAAATAGACAGGGGAGGAGAGCAGTACTTC.

Many counts were recorded for this clonotype. J is TRBJ2-3 and V is TRBV27, with TRBD2 matching 11 bases. Germline values: CDR1 MNHEY, CDR2 SMNVEV (reference sequence). This CDR3 contains 17 residues. Trimming at V came to 5 bases and at J to 2 bases, leaving 9 bases not matched to a gene. Here the CDR3 reads CASSRLAGSPLTDTQYF. DNA of the CDR3: TGTGCCAGCAGTAGACTAGCGGGGTCACCCCTCACAGATACGCAGTATTTT.